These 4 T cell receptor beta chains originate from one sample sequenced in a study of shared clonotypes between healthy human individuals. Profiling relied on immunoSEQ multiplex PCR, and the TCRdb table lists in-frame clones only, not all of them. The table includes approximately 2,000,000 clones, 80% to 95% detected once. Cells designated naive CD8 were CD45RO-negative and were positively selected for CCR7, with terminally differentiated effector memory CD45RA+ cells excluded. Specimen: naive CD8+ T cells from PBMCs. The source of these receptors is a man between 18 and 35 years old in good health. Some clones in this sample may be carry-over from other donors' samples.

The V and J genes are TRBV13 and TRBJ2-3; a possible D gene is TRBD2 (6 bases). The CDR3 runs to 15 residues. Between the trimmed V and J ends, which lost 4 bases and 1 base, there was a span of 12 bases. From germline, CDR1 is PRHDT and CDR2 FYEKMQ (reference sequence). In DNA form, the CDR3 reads TGTGCCAGCAGCTCCAGGGCGGGACGCACAGATACGCAGTATTTT. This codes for CASSSRAGRTDTQYF. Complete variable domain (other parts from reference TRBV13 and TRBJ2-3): AAGVIQSPRHLIKEKRETATLKCYPIPRHDTVYWYQQGPGQDPQFLISFYEKMQSDKGSIPDRFSAQQFSDYHSELNMSSLELGDSALYFCASSSRAGRTDTQYFGPGTRLTVL.

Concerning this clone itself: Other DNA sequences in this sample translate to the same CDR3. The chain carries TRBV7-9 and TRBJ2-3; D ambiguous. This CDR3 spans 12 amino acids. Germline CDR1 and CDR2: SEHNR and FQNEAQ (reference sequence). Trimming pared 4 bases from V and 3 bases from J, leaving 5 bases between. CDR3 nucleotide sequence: TGTGCCAGCAGCTCAGGTACAGATACGCAGTATTTT. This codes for CASSSGTDTQYF.

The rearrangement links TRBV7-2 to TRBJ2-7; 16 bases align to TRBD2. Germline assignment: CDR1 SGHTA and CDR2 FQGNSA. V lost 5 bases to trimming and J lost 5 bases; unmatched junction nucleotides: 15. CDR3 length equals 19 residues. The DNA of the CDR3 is TGTGCCAGCAGCCTACCGCCGGGACTAGCGGGAGGGCCGCCTGACGAGCAGTACTTC. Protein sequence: CASSLPPGLAGGPPDEQYF.

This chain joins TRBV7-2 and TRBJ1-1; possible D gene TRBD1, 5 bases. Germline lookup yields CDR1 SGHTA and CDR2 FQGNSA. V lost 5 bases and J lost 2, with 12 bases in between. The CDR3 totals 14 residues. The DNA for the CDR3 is TGTGCCAGCAGCGACTGGGACCTCAACACTGAAGCTTTCTTT. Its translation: CASSDWDLNTEAFF.